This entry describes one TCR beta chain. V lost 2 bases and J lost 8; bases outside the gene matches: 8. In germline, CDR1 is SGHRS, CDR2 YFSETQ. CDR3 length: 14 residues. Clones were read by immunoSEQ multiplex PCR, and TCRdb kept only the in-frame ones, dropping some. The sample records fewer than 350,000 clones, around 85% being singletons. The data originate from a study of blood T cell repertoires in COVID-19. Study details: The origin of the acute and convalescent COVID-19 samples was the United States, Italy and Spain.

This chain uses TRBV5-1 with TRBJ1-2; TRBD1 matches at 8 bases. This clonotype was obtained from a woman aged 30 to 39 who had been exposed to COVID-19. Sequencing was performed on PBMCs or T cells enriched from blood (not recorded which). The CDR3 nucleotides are TGCGCCAGCAGCTTACTGACAGGGGAACGGGGCTACACCTTC. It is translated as CASSLLTGERGYTF.